What follows are 27 T cell receptor beta chains derived from one specimen sequenced in a study of T cell repertoires in ileal Crohn's disease (dated by TCRdb to about 2019). Explained via the paper, the time point label denotes: neoterminal ileum biopsy at postoperative endoscopy, about 6 months after surgery. The method was the immunoSEQ multiplex PCR assay. Not all clones reach the TCRdb copy of this immuneACCESS table, which keeps in-frame sequences only. Checked studies attribute under half of the gap to unresolved V genes and leave the rest unexplained. A total of roughly 5,500 clones appear in this sample, about four fifths of them only once. The ten largest clones capture roughly 35% of the sample. Sequencing was carried out using ileal tissue. These receptors were taken from an adult with Crohn's disease.

The chain recombines TRBV19 with TRBJ1-5, with unresolved D. Germline V gene data show CDR1 as LNHDA and CDR2 as SQIVND (reference sequence). Deletions cut 8 bases from V and 5 bases from J, with 10 bases between. The CDR3 loop spans 12 amino acids. CDR3 protein: CASSINDQPQHF. In DNA, the CDR3 is TGTGCCAGTTCTATAAATGATCAGCCCCAGCATTTT. Variable domain in full (rest from reference TRBV19 and TRBJ1-5): DGGITQSPKYLFRKEGQNVTLSCEQNLNHDAMYWYRQDPGQGLRLIYYSQIVNDFQKGDIAEGYSVSREKKESFPLTVTSAQKNPTAFYLCASSINDQPQHFGDGTRLSIL.

This clone was detected once. The chain couples TRBV27 to TRBJ2-2; perhaps D is TRBD1 or TRBD2 (5 bases each). This CDR3 region has 15 residues. V was cut by 7 bases and J by 7 bases, with 19 bases left in between. CDR1 is MNHEY, CDR2 SMNVEV, per germline (reference sequence). The CDR3 DNA is TGTGCCAGCAAATCTGGGGGAGCAAGGGTCGGGGAGCTGTTTTTT. It yields the protein CASKSGGARVGELFF.

This clone has only one observation. The CDR3 DNA follows: TGTGCCAGCAGCCTACCGACTAGCGGGGGTCAAGAGACCCAGTACTTC. It specifies CASSLPTSGGQETQYF. The rearrangement links TRBV4-2 to TRBJ2-5, with TRBD2 matching over 12 bases. This CDR3 contains 16 residues. The V gene's germline CDR1 is LGHNA and CDR2 YNFKEQ. The trim removed 4 bases at V and 2 bases at J, leaving 5 bases unmatched.

This clone was observed once. This chain links TRBV27 with TRBJ2-7; D is unresolved. Looked up from germline, CDR1 is MNHEY and CDR2 is SMNVEV (reference sequence). The length of the CDR3 is 14 residues. Trimming stripped 1 base from V and 0 bases from J, with 7 bases between. The CDR3 spells CASSLFPSSYEQYF. CDR3 in DNA: TGTGCCAGCAGTTTATTCCCCAGCTCCTACGAGCAGTACTTC.

This sequence joins TRBV7-8 and TRBJ1-4, with D possibly TRBD1 on 6 matching bases. Germline V gene sequence: CDR1 SGHVS, CDR2 FQNEAQ. V lost 8 bases and J lost 4, with 14 bases in between. CDR3 size: 14 residues. The CDR3 sequence is CASRGGRSNEKLFF. The DNA of the CDR3 is TGTGCCAGCCGAGGGGGGAGGAGTAATGAAAAACTGTTTTTT.

This clone turned up a few times. This chain connects TRBV30 to TRBJ1-5; D remains ambiguous. The V gene's germline CDR1 is GTSNPN and CDR2 SVGIG (reference sequence). Trimming cost V 1 base and J 1 base, with 5 bases left between them. This CDR3 comprises 13 residues. CDR3 bases: TGTGCCTGGAGTGGCGGCAGCAATCAGCCCCAGCATTTT. Translating gives CAWSGGSNQPQHF.

The chain uses TRBV28 and TRBJ2-1, with 8 positions matching TRBD1. The CDR3 extends over 15 amino acids. CDR1 is MDHEN and CDR2 is SYDVKM in the germline V gene. V lost 6 bases to trimming and J lost 3 bases; unmatched junction nucleotides: 7. This CDR3 reads CASRPQGGDYNEQFF. The CDR3 DNA sequence: TGTGCCAGCAGGCCACAGGGGGGTGACTACAATGAGCAGTTCTTC.

The CDR3 region is CASTPTRGSGGAYNEQFF. As DNA, the CDR3 is TGTGCCAGCACTCCCACCCGGGGTAGCGGGGGGGCCTACAATGAGCAGTTCTTC. The rearrangement links TRBV2 to TRBJ2-1; 11 bases line up with TRBD2. The CDR3 covers 18 residues. V dropped 7 bases and J dropped 2; count of bases not matched to a gene: 13. Per germline, CDR1 SNHLY and CDR2 FYNNEI.

The V and J genes are TRBV7-9 and TRBJ1-2; unclear D gene. This CDR3 contains 13 residues. Per the germline V gene, CDR1 is SEHNR and CDR2 is FQNEAQ (reference sequence). Between the trimmed V and J ends, which lost 1 base and 4 bases, there was a span of 7 bases. The CDR3: CASSLEAVYGYTF. The CDR3 DNA reads as TGTGCCAGCAGCTTAGAGGCAGTCTATGGCTACACCTTC.

This clone was detected a few times. The J gene is TRBJ2-1, the V gene TRBV7-9; D is unclear. The CDR3 contains 15 residues. Germline values: CDR1 SEHNR, CDR2 FQNEAQ (reference sequence). V was shortened by 1 base and J by 1 base, with 8 bases between the two germline ends. CDR3 amino acids: CASSLGAVSYNEQFF. In nucleotides, the CDR3 is TGTGCCAGCAGCTTAGGTGCGGTGTCCTACAATGAGCAGTTCTTC.

The chain is built from TRBV6-5 and TRBJ2-7, with 7 bases that match TRBD1. The CDR3 consists of 13 residues. CDR1 MNHEY and CDR2 SVGAGI come from the germline V gene. V lost 2 bases, J lost 6 bases, and 4 bases stayed unmatched. The CDR3 protein is CASSYRGLGEQYF. The CDR3 nucleotides are TGTGCCAGCAGTTACAGGGGGCTCGGCGAGCAGTACTTC.

V gene TRBV27 combines with J gene TRBJ2-7; perhaps D is TRBD1 or TRBD2 (5 bases each). CDR3 length: 13 amino acids. Germline V lookup: CDR1 MNHEY, CDR2 SMNVEV (reference sequence). Deletions cut 4 bases from V and 5 bases from J, with 12 bases between. CDR3 region: CASSWRQGDEQYF. CDR3 DNA: TGTGCCAGCAGTTGGCGCCAGGGAGACGAGCAGTACTTC.

This chain joins TRBV7-2 and TRBJ2-3; D unclear. The CDR3 totals 14 residues. The V and J ends lost 4 bases and 4 bases respectively, with 12 bases between them. Germline lookup yields CDR1 SGHTA and CDR2 FQGNSA. This CDR3 reads CASSSQWGPDTQYF. The CDR3, as DNA: TGTGCCAGCAGCTCCCAGTGGGGTCCAGATACGCAGTATTTT.

J is TRBJ2-7 and V is TRBV6-5, with TRBD2 matching 8 bases. CDR3 length: 13 residues. The V gene end was trimmed by 10 bases and the J gene end by 3 bases; junction bases not matched to a gene: 8. Germline V gives CDR1 MNHEY, CDR2 SVGAGI. CDR3 residues: CATRGGKGYEQYF. The CDR3 nucleotides read TGTGCCACTCGGGGGGGGAAGGGCTACGAGCAGTACTTC.

V is TRBV19 and J is TRBJ1-1, with TRBD1 as a possible D gene (5 bases). CDR3 length: 14 amino acids. From germline, CDR1 is LNHDA and CDR2 SQIVND (reference sequence). Between the trimmed V and J ends, which lost 1 base and 5 bases, there was a span of 11 bases. CDR3 DNA: TGTGCCAGTAGTATAGGGGGGGGTCGAACTGAAGCTTTCTTT. Protein sequence: CASSIGGGRTEAFF. Together with reference TRBV19 and TRBJ1-1, the CDR3 gives the full variable domain: DGGITQSPKYLFRKEGQNVTLSCEQNLNHDAMYWYRQDPGQGLRLIYYSQIVNDFQKGDIAEGYSVSREKKESFPLTVTSAQKNPTAFYLCASSIGGGRTEAFFGQGTRLTVV.

The rearrangement uses TRBV10-3 and TRBJ1-2, with a tentative D call TRBD1 (6 bases). Germline CDR1 ENHRY, CDR2 SYGVKD. V lost 7 bases and J lost 5, with 14 bases in between. The CDR3 is 13 amino acids. CDR3 nucleotide sequence: TGTGCCATCACCCGGGACACACTATATGGCTACACCTTC. Protein sequence: CAITRDTLYGYTF.

This clone was detected only once. CDR3 in amino acids: CASRRTSGVTEAFF. The CDR3 bases are TGTGCCTCTCGGAGAACCTCGGGGGTTACTGAAGCTTTCTTT. This chain uses TRBV27 with TRBJ1-1; D is perhaps TRBD1 (5 bases). CDR1 is MNHEY, CDR2 SMNVEV, per germline (reference sequence). Trimming removed 11 bases at V and 5 bases at J, with 21 bases between. CDR3 size: 14 residues.

The V call is TRBV5-4, the J call TRBJ1-2, with a possible D match to TRBD1 (6 bases). Trimming stripped 4 bases from V and 5 bases from J, with 12 bases between. The CDR3 runs 13 residues. The germline CDR1 and CDR2 sequences are SGHNT and YYREEE (reference sequence). As DNA, the CDR3 is TGTGCCAGCAGCCCTAGGACAGATTATGGCTACACCTTC. Its protein product is CASSPRTDYGYTF.

J is TRBJ2-7 and V is TRBV7-2, with D possibly TRBD2 on 5 matching bases. V was shortened by 1 base and J by 4 bases, with 11 bases between the two germline ends. Germline CDR1 is SGHTA and CDR2 is FQGNSA. The CDR3 has 14 residues. The CDR3, as DNA: TGTGCCAGCAGCTTAGGAGGGTTTACGTACGAGCAGTACTTC. Translation gives CASSLGGFTYEQYF.

The chain joins TRBV4-3 to TRBJ2-3; D might be TRBD2 (7 bases). V gave up 1 base and J gave up 0 bases, with 17 bases separating them. CDR3 size: 18 residues. Germline CDR1 and CDR2: LGHNA and YSLEER. The CDR3 region is CASSQVLGGASSTDTQYF. CDR3 nucleotides: TGCGCCAGCAGCCAAGTCTTAGGGGGGGCCTCTAGCACAGATACGCAGTATTTT.

V gene TRBV5-1 combines with J gene TRBJ1-1, with 8 positions matching TRBD1. The CDR3 is made up of 16 amino acids. The ends lost 0 bases at V and 1 base at J; junction bases unmatched: 5. Germline CDR1 SGHRS, CDR2 YFSETQ. The chain's CDR3 is CASSLERTGPNTEAFF. The DNA for the CDR3 is TGCGCCAGCAGCTTGGAGAGGACAGGGCCGAACACTGAAGCTTTCTTT.

V and J are TRBV9 and TRBJ2-1, with 10 bases aligning to TRBD2. CDR3 length equals 15 residues. CDR1 SGDLS and CDR2 YYNGEE come from the germline V gene. Trimming cost V 0 bases and J 9 bases; bases outside gene matches: 6. In DNA form, the CDR3 reads TGTGCCAGCAGCGTAGTAAGCGGGGGGGCCGTTGAGCAGTTCTTC. As protein: CASSVVSGGAVEQFF.

The chain couples TRBV5-1 to TRBJ2-1; TRBD2 agrees at 8 bases. This CDR3 has 16 residues. Germline V gene lookup returns CDR1 SGHRS and CDR2 YFSETQ. V shed 4 bases, J shed 3 bases, and the junction held 9 bases outside the gene matches. The CDR3 bases are TGCGCCAGCAGCATAGATCGCGGGGGGAACTACAATGAGCAGTTCTTC. As protein: CASSIDRGGNYNEQFF. Looking up the rest from reference TRBV5-1 and TRBJ2-1 gives the full variable domain: KAGVTQTPRYLIKTRGQQVTLSCSPISGHRSVSWYQQTPGQGLQFLFEYFSETQRNKGNFPGRFSGRQFSNSRSEMNVSTLELGDSALYLCASSIDRGGNYNEQFFGPGTRLTVL.

This clone showed up just a few times. V and J are TRBV7-9 and TRBJ1-5; D is uncertain. The CDR3 has 12 residues. V shed 4 bases and J shed 7 bases, with 8 bases lying between them. Per germline, CDR1 SEHNR and CDR2 FQNEAQ (reference sequence). CDR3 in amino acids: CASSYLDQPQHF. DNA for the CDR3: TGTGCCAGCAGCTACCTCGACCAGCCCCAGCATTTT.

The rearrangement links TRBV5-4 to TRBJ2-1; TRBD2 matches at 10 bases. Germline V gene lookup returns CDR1 SGHNT and CDR2 YYREEE (reference sequence). Trimming took 1 base from V and 7 from J; bases not matched to a gene: 8. The CDR3 totals 16 residues. CDR3 DNA: TGTGCCAGCAGCTTGTCGGCGGGGACTAGCGCTAATGAGCAGTTCTTC. Translating gives CASSLSAGTSANEQFF.

The rearrangement joins TRBV7-3 to TRBJ1-1; D may be TRBD1 (6 bases). CDR1 is SGHTA and CDR2 is FQGTGA in the germline V gene. Deletions cut 5 bases from V and 5 bases from J, with 15 bases between. This CDR3 is built from 14 residues. The CDR3 nucleotides read TGTGCCAGCAGCCCTGGGGACAAAAAAACTGAAGCTTTCTTT. The encoded protein is CASSPGDKKTEAFF.

Points on this clone: Other DNA sequences in the sample encode the same CDR3. The chain joins TRBV2 to TRBJ2-3; D may be TRBD1 (5 bases). Germline V lookup: CDR1 SNHLY, CDR2 FYNNEI. Between the trimmed V and J ends, which lost 6 bases and 3 bases, there was a span of 7 bases. The CDR3 loop spans 12 amino acids. The CDR3 is CASRQGTDTQYF. The CDR3 DNA sequence: TGTGCCAGCAGGCAGGGTACAGATACGCAGTATTTT.